These 13 T cell receptor beta chains were sequenced from one sample in a study of T cell responses to AZD1222 COVID-19 vaccine. Using immunoSEQ multiplex PCR, the repertoire was profiled, and TCRdb retains in-frame clones only, with some absent. The sample yields around 140,000 clones, approximately 93% seen once. The sample in question was peripheral blood, obtained after recovery from COVID-19. All receptors come from an adult who had recovered from COVID-19.

The gene calls are TRBV6-1 and TRBJ1-6, with 12 positions matching TRBD1. CDR3 length: 17 residues. The trim removed 3 bases at V and 4 bases at J, leaving 4 bases unmatched. Germline CDR1 and CDR2: MNHNS and SASEGT. The CDR3, as DNA: TGTGCCAGCAGTGACGGGACAGGGGGCGCATATAATTCACCCCTCCACTTT. This encodes CASSDGTGGAYNSPLHF.

The chain carries TRBV27 and TRBJ2-3; D gene ambiguous. Trimming took 3 bases from V and 1 from J, leaving 5 bases between them. The CDR3 is 13 residues long. Per the germline V gene, CDR1 is MNHEY and CDR2 is SMNVEV (reference sequence). Here the CDR3 DNA reads TGTGCCAGCAGTTTGACCCGCACAGATACGCAGTATTTT. It translates to CASSLTRTDTQYF.

The genes are TRBV7-9 and TRBJ2-2, with D perhaps assigned TRBD1 or TRBD2 (6 bases each). The germline V and J ends were trimmed by 7 bases and 2 bases, with 17 bases remaining between them. In germline, CDR1 is SEHNR, CDR2 FQNEAQ (reference sequence). CDR3 length equals 16 residues. The CDR3 is CASTSTGGLNTGELFF. The CDR3 DNA reads as TGTGCCAGCACCTCCACCGGGGGCCTTAACACCGGGGAGCTGTTTTTT.

The rearrangement links TRBV3-1 (or the pseudogene TRBV3-2) to TRBJ2-7, with no clear D. CDR3 length equals 15 residues. In germline, CDR1 is LGHDT, CDR2 YNNKEL (reference sequence). Trimming removed 1 base at V and 3 bases at J, with 13 bases between. The CDR3 region is CASSQAVGSVYEQYF. As DNA, the CDR3 is TGTGCCAGCAGCCAAGCGGTGGGCTCGGTCTACGAGCAGTACTTC.

The chain has TRBV28 and TRBJ1-1; D is ambiguous. Germline loops: CDR1 MDHEN, CDR2 SYDVKM. CDR3 length: 14 amino acids. Trimming took 5 bases from V and 2 from J, leaving 12 bases between them. The CDR3 region has the DNA TGTGCCAGCAGTCGGACCATGTACAACACTGAAGCTTTCTTT. Translated, it gives CASSRTMYNTEAFF. The full variable domain, with the rest looked up from reference TRBV28 and TRBJ1-1, is DVKVTQSSRYLVKRTGEKVFLECVQDMDHENMFWYRQDPGLGLRLIYFSYDVKMKEKGDIPEGYSVSREKKERFSLILESASTNQTSMYLCASSRTMYNTEAFFGQGTRLTVV.

The gene calls are TRBV2 and TRBJ1-3; D is undetermined. There are 14 residues in the CDR3. Per germline, CDR1 SNHLY and CDR2 FYNNEI. Trimming took 3 bases from V and 2 from J, leaving 8 bases between them. CDR3 amino acids: CASSDLRTGNTIYF. DNA for the CDR3: TGTGCCAGCAGTGACCTACGAACTGGAAACACCATATATTTT.

The rearrangement links TRBV2 to TRBJ1-1; 8 bases fit TRBD1. The CDR3 totals 16 residues. Unmatched junction bases numbered 6, after V lost 3 bases and J lost 0 bases. The V gene's germline CDR1 is SNHLY and CDR2 FYNNEI. DNA for the CDR3: TGTGCCAGCAGTGAGACAGGGGTTTTAATGAACACTGAAGCTTTCTTT. It codes for CASSETGVLMNTEAFF.

The chain carries TRBV7-3 and TRBJ2-1; TRBD2 agrees at 9 bases. The CDR3 contains 16 residues. The V gene's germline CDR1 is SGHTA and CDR2 FQGTGA. With V trimmed by 1 base and J by 6 bases, 7 bases remained unmatched. Written as DNA, the CDR3 is TGTGCCAGCAGCTTAAACTGGCGGGAGGGTAGCAATGAGCAGTTCTTC. This codes for CASSLNWREGSNEQFF.

The gene calls are TRBV2 and TRBJ2-3; 9 bases align to TRBD2. V was pared by 5 bases and J by 4 bases, with 13 bases of the junction left unmatched. CDR1 is SNHLY, CDR2 FYNNEI, per germline. CDR3 length equals 17 residues. The CDR3 protein is CASSQRIAGVSADTQYF. In nucleotides, the CDR3 is TGTGCCAGCAGTCAGCGGATAGCGGGAGTGTCGGCAGATACGCAGTATTTT.

The V call is TRBV24-1, the J call TRBJ1-2; no definite D call. V lost 4 bases and J lost 1, with 9 bases in between. In germline, CDR1 is KGHDR, CDR2 SFDVKD. The CDR3 is made up of 14 amino acids. CDR3: CATSEGSYNYGYTF. In nucleotides, the CDR3 is TGTGCCACCAGTGAGGGGTCCTATAACTATGGCTACACCTTC.

The chain uses TRBV6-5 and TRBJ1-2, with a weak D call TRBD1 (5 bases). Deletions cut 6 bases from V and 6 bases from J, with 14 bases between. CDR1 and CDR2 from the germline V gene are MNHEY and SVGAGI. This CDR3 has 13 residues. CDR3: CASSADSRDGYTF. The CDR3 DNA reads TGTGCCAGCAGCGCCGACAGTAGGGATGGCTACACCTTC.

This chain uses TRBV9 with TRBJ1-3, with D unclear. Between the trimmed V and J ends, which lost 4 bases and 7 bases, there was a span of 21 bases. This CDR3 has 16 residues. Germline assignment: CDR1 SGDLS and CDR2 YYNGEE. CDR3 residues: CASSPTALMIKNTIYF. For the CDR3, the DNA is TGTGCCAGCAGCCCGACCGCGCTGATGATAAAGAACACCATATATTTT.

J is TRBJ1-5 and V is TRBV28; perhaps TRBD1 as D (5 bases). Trimming stripped 8 bases from V and 0 bases from J, with 8 bases between. The CDR3 runs to 13 residues. Germline V gives CDR1 MDHEN, CDR2 SYDVKM. The CDR3 reads CASGAVSNQPQHF. The CDR3 nucleotides are TGTGCCAGCGGGGCCGTTAGCAATCAGCCCCAGCATTTT.